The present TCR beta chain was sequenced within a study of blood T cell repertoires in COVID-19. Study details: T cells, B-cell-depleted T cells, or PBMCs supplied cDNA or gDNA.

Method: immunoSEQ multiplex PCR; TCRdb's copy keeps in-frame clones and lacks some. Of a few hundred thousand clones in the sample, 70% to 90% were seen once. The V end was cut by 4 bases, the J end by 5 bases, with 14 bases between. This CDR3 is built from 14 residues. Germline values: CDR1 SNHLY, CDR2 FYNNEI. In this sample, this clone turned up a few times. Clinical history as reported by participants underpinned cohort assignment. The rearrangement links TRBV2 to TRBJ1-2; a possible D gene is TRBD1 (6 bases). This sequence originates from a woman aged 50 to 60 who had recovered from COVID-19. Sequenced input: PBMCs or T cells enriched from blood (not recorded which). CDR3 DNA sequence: TGTGCCAGCAGTGCCACAGGGTTAGCATATGGCTACACCTTC. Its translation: CASSATGLAYGYTF.